This T cell receptor beta chain was sequenced during a study of shared clonotypes between healthy human individuals. Study context: CD4 naive and memory got three plates each, CD8 naive two, CD8 memory one.

CD45RO-negative, CCR7-positively selected cells formed the naive CD8 fraction, excluding terminally differentiated effector memory CD45RA+ cells. Germline V gene lookup returns CDR1 MDHEN and CDR2 SYDVKM. The length of the CDR3 is 14 residues. Trimming removed 4 bases from V and 9 bases from J, with 16 bases in between. Only in-frame clones appear in the TCRdb table, and some are missing; sequencing was by immunoSEQ multiplex PCR. The data hold about 2.1 million clones, with around 95% observed a single time. Study-level points and caveats: Relative to their counterparts shared across all four donors, non-shared clonotypes exhibited diminished generation probabilities.

Turning to this clone: Antigen specificity is unknown.

This receptor was obtained from a man aged 18 to 30 in good health. Some clones in this sample may be carry-over from other donors' samples. Sequenced material: naive CD8+ T cells from PBMCs. V gene TRBV28 combines with J gene TRBJ1-5; no definite D call. This CDR3 reads CASSYHSGKGPQHF. DNA of the CDR3: TGTGCCAGCAGTTATCACAGCGGCAAGGGGCCCCAGCATTTT.